One and the same sample provided the 27 T cell receptor beta chains below, sequenced in a study of cytomegalovirus exposure and HLA in healthy donors. Use of 60 Vbeta and 13 Jbeta primers characterized the PCR. Data came from immunoSEQ multiplex PCR; TCRdb stores just in-frame clones and leaves some out. The table gives over 100,000 clones; the top ten clones make up approximately 1.6% of it. The material sequenced was PBMCs. These receptors were collected from a woman aged 40 to 55 in good health and CMV-seropositive.

CDR3 DNA sequence: TGCGCCAGCAGCTTGCGACAGGGTGGCTCCTCTGGAAACACCATATATTTT. It specifies CASSLRQGGSSGNTIYF. The rearrangement links TRBV5-1 to TRBJ1-3; 7 bases fit TRBD1. The V gene's germline CDR1 is SGHRS and CDR2 YFSETQ. Unmatched junction bases numbered 7, after V lost 1 base and J lost 0 bases. CDR3 size: 17 residues.

The rearrangement links TRBV7-2 to TRBJ2-1; 9 bases line up with TRBD2. With 2 bases clipped from V and 5 bases from J, the junction kept 13 bases outside the gene matches. The CDR3 totals 18 residues. Germline V gene sequence: CDR1 SGHTA, CDR2 FQGNSA. CDR3 DNA: TGTGCCAGCAGCTTAAAGATTAGCGGGAGATCCGATAACAATGAGCAGTTCTTC. Protein: CASSLKISGRSDNNEQFF.

V usage is TRBV7-6 and J usage is TRBJ2-1; 8 bases line up with TRBD2. The V and J ends lost 1 base and 8 bases, in that order; junction bases with no gene match: 10. In germline, CDR1 is SGHVS, CDR2 FNYEAQ. The CDR3 totals 16 residues. The CDR3 DNA follows: TGTGCCAGCAGCTTAGGGGTAGCGGGGAGTGTGTATGAGCAGTTCTTC. Amino acids: CASSLGVAGSVYEQFF.

CDR3 sequence reads: CASSLYTTGRSGYTF. In nucleotides, the CDR3 is TGTGCCAGCAGTTTATATACGACAGGGCGGAGTGGCTACACCTTC. The chain links TRBV27 to TRBJ1-2; 7 bases line up with TRBD1. The V gene end was trimmed by 1 base and the J gene end by 7 bases; junction bases not matched to a gene: 9. CDR1 is MNHEY, CDR2 SMNVEV, per germline (reference sequence). This CDR3 has 15 residues.

The chain links TRBV29-1 to TRBJ2-5; TRBD1 agrees at 9 bases. The CDR3 sequence is 14 residues long. In germline, CDR1 is SQVTM, CDR2 ANQGSEA. The trim removed 7 bases at V and 4 bases at J, leaving 10 bases unmatched. Here the CDR3 DNA reads TGCAGCGCCGCCGAGGGACAGGGTTTAGAGACCCAGTACTTC. It yields the protein CSAAEGQGLETQYF.

This sequence joins TRBV6-6 and TRBJ1-5; weak D call: TRBD1 (5 bases). This CDR3 has 14 residues. Germline loops: CDR1 MNHNY, CDR2 SVGAGI (reference sequence). Trimming left V 6 bases short and J 0 bases short, with 9 bases between. CDR3 DNA: TGTGCCAGCAGCCGACAGTATAGCAATCAGCCCCAGCATTTT. Its protein product is CASSRQYSNQPQHF.

The chain is built from TRBV6-1 and TRBJ2-5, with 7 bases aligning to TRBD2. Germline assignment: CDR1 MNHNS and CDR2 SASEGT. The CDR3 spans 14 residues. V shed 6 bases and J 11 bases; nucleotides not matched to a gene: 15. The chain's CDR3 is CASSPNPASGEQYF. The DNA of the CDR3 is TGTGCCAGCAGCCCAAATCCGGCTAGCGGAGAGCAGTACTTC.

This chain joins TRBV28 and TRBJ1-5; D gene unclear. The CDR3 is made up of 11 amino acids. CDR1 MDHEN and CDR2 SYDVKM come from the germline V gene. Trimming left V 4 bases short and J 14 bases short, with 12 bases between. In DNA, the CDR3 is TGTGCCAGCAGTTCCCGATTAGCCAAGCATTTT. Translated: CASSSRLAKHF.

The chain combines TRBV7-3 with TRBJ2-2; D possibly corresponds to TRBD2 (5 bases). Per germline, CDR1 SGHTA and CDR2 FQGTGA. This CDR3 comprises 16 residues. V was shortened by 4 bases and J by 1 base, with 13 bases between the two germline ends. The CDR3 nucleotides are TGTGCCAGCAGCTCCCCACGGGGAAGGAACACCGGGGAGCTGTTTTTT. Its translation is CASSSPRGRNTGELFF. Complete variable domain (other parts from reference TRBV7-3 and TRBJ2-2): GAGVSQTPSNKVTEKGKYVELRCDPISGHTALYWYRQSLGQGPEFLIYFQGTGAADDSGLPNDRFFAVRPEGSVSTLKIQRTERGDSAVYLCASSSPRGRNTGELFFGEGSRLTVL.

The chain couples TRBV6-6 to TRBJ2-7; 9 nucleotides agree with TRBD2. This CDR3 has 15 residues. Germline values: CDR1 MNHNY, CDR2 SVGAGI (reference sequence). V gave up 6 bases and J gave up 1 base; unmatched junction bases: 7. The CDR3 sequence: CASSSGLAGSYEQYF. The CDR3 DNA reads as TGTGCCAGCAGCTCGGGACTAGCAGGGTCCTACGAGCAGTACTTC.

The CDR3 is CASRTGTASALHF. Written as DNA, the CDR3 is TGCGCCAGCAGGACCGGGACAGCGTCGGCCCTCCACTTT. The chain recombines TRBV5-1 with TRBJ1-6; TRBD1 aligns across 7 bases. V was pared by 5 bases and J by 14 bases, with 10 bases of the junction left unmatched. Germline lookup yields CDR1 SGHRS and CDR2 YFSETQ. The CDR3 has 13 residues. The variable domain in full, with the rest retrieved from reference TRBV5-1 and TRBJ1-6, is KAGVTQTPRYLIKTRGQQVTLSCSPISGHRSVSWYQQTPGQGLQFLFEYFSETQRNKGNFPGRFSGRQFSNSRSEMNVSTLELGDSALYLCASRTGTASALHFGNGTRLTVT.

The chain carries TRBV5-1 and TRBJ2-3, with 11 bases matching TRBD2. Germline CDR1 is SGHRS and CDR2 is YFSETQ. This CDR3 has 16 residues. Trimming cost V 3 bases and J 4 bases; bases outside gene matches: 7. The CDR3 nucleotides read TGCGCCAGCAGCTCGGCACTAGCGGGAGCCGCAGATACGCAGTATTTT. Translating gives CASSSALAGAADTQYF.

The chain uses TRBV19 and TRBJ2-7, with 8 bases fitting TRBD1. Germline V gene data show CDR1 as LNHDA and CDR2 as SQIVND (reference sequence). With 2 bases clipped from V and 5 bases from J, the junction kept 5 bases outside the gene matches. The CDR3 has 14 residues. In DNA, the CDR3 is TGTGCCAGTAGTATAATGGACAGGGAACACGAGCAGTACTTC. Protein sequence: CASSIMDREHEQYF. Complete variable domain (other parts from reference TRBV19 and TRBJ2-7): DGGITQSPKYLFRKEGQNVTLSCEQNLNHDAMYWYRQDPGQGLRLIYYSQIVNDFQKGDIAEGYSVSREKKESFPLTVTSAQKNPTAFYLCASSIMDREHEQYFGPGTRLTVT.

The chain uses TRBV5-1 and TRBJ2-1; D is uncertain. The CDR3 runs to 11 residues. Deletions cut 0 bases from V and 15 bases from J, with 10 bases between. Germline V gene data show CDR1 as SGHRS and CDR2 as YFSETQ. The CDR3 DNA sequence: TGCGCCAGCAGCTTGGTCCAGGAATGGTTCTTC. This encodes CASSLVQEWFF.

The chain employs TRBV7-6 and TRBJ2-3; 7 nucleotides align to TRBD2. Germline CDR1 SGHVS, CDR2 FNYEAQ. There are 14 residues in the CDR3. J gave up 2 bases and V 8 bases, and 7 bases lay outside the gene matches. The chain's CDR3 is CASLERGPTDTQYF. DNA of the CDR3: TGTGCCAGCCTCGAGCGGGGACCCACAGATACGCAGTATTTT.

The gene calls are TRBV18 and TRBJ2-7, with D possibly TRBD1 on 6 matching bases. Germline CDR1 is KGHSH and CDR2 is LQKENI. The CDR3 has 13 amino acids. The ends were cut back, 3 bases at V and 7 bases at J, with 13 bases in the middle. The CDR3 reads CASSPLGHWEQYF. CDR3 coding DNA: TGTGCCAGCTCACCTTTGGGACATTGGGAGCAGTACTTC.

The chain combines TRBV7-2 with TRBJ1-1; TRBD1 aligns across 11 bases. The CDR3 has 17 amino acids. Germline V gives CDR1 SGHTA, CDR2 FQGNSA. V was pared by 5 bases and J by 4 bases, with 12 bases of the junction left unmatched. CDR3 sequence (DNA): TGTGCCAGCAGCCTCACCGGGACAGGGGGTTTGTTCACTGAAGCTTTCTTT. Translated: CASSLTGTGGLFTEAFF. Full variable domain (outside the CDR3, taken from reference TRBV7-2 and TRBJ1-1): GAGVSQSPSNKVTEKGKDVELRCDPISGHTALYWYRQSLGQGLEFLIYFQGNSAPDKSGLPSDRFSAERTGGSVSTLTIQRTQQEDSAVYLCASSLTGTGGLFTEAFFGQGTRLTVV.

The rearrangement joins TRBV6-1 to TRBJ1-2; 9 nucleotides line up with TRBD1. The CDR3 totals 14 residues. The J segment lost 8 bases and the V segment lost 6 bases, leaving 10 bases of the junction unmatched. In germline, CDR1 is MNHNS, CDR2 SASEGT. CDR3 loop: CASSVQDRGGGYTF. The CDR3 bases are TGTGCCAGCAGCGTCCAGGACAGGGGAGGCGGCTACACCTTC.

CDR3: CASRGGIAGNTGELFF. The CDR3 DNA sequence: TGTGCCAGCAGGGGGGGGATAGCGGGGAACACCGGGGAGCTGTTTTTT. This chain uses TRBV9 with TRBJ2-2, with 7 bases identical to TRBD2. Germline CDR1 SGDLS, CDR2 YYNGEE. The CDR3 runs 16 residues. The junction had 8 bases not matched to a gene; V was cut back by 5 bases and J by 1 base.

Details on this clone: The sample holds other DNA sequences that translate to the same CDR3. V usage is TRBV30 and J usage is TRBJ1-3; 10 nucleotides agree with TRBD1. Germline V gene data show CDR1 as GTSNPN and CDR2 as SVGIG (reference sequence). The V and J ends lost 0 bases and 0 bases, in that order; junction bases with no gene match: 5. This CDR3 is 17 amino acids long. CDR3 loop: CAWSVRDRGLSGNTIYF. CDR3 nucleotide sequence: TGTGCCTGGAGTGTACGGGACAGGGGACTCTCTGGAAACACCATATATTTT.

V gene TRBV28 combines with J gene TRBJ1-2; TRBD1 agrees at 8 bases. V shed 10 bases and J 8 bases; nucleotides not matched to a gene: 18. CDR1 MDHEN and CDR2 SYDVKM come from the germline V gene. The CDR3 has 15 residues. CDR3 sequence: CATTRPPGQASGYTF. For the CDR3, the DNA is TGTGCCACAACGCGACCCCCGGGACAGGCTTCCGGCTACACCTTC.

This chain joins TRBV4-2 and TRBJ1-1; a possible D gene is TRBD1 (6 bases). Trimming stripped 0 bases from V and 1 base from J, with 18 bases between. Per germline, CDR1 LGHNA and CDR2 YNFKEQ. The CDR3 contains 18 residues. The CDR3, as DNA: TGTGCCAGCAGCCAAGAAGAGCCGACAGGACGGGGGAACACTGAAGCTTTCTTT. It encodes CASSQEEPTGRGNTEAFF.

CDR3 protein: CSVGITAGSEAFF. DNA of the CDR3: TGCAGCGTTGGTATTACAGCCGGTTCTGAAGCTTTCTTT. V is TRBV29-1 and J is TRBJ1-1; D unclear. Trimming took off 4 bases at V and 6 bases at J, with 15 bases between the two ends. Germline V gene lookup returns CDR1 SQVTM and CDR2 ANQGSEA. This CDR3 is built from 13 residues.

The chain recombines TRBV15 with TRBJ1-4; D is possibly TRBD1 (6 bases). Germline V CDR1 and CDR2: LNHNV, YYDKDF (reference sequence). The CDR3 length is 12 residues. V dropped 7 bases and J dropped 10 bases, with 13 bases sitting between them. CDR3 loop: CATTQRGGKLFF. The CDR3 region has the DNA TGTGCCACCACCCAAAGGGGGGGAAAACTGTTTTTT.

The rearrangement uses TRBV4-3 and TRBJ1-6, with TRBD1 as a possible D gene (6 bases). Trimming left V 0 bases short and J 7 bases short, with 10 bases between. CDR1 is LGHNA and CDR2 is YSLEER in the germline V gene. The CDR3 has 15 residues. The CDR3 spells CASSQEEGGNSPLHF. Here the CDR3 DNA reads TGCGCCAGCAGCCAAGAAGAAGGGGGAAATTCACCCCTCCACTTT.

The chain is built from TRBV28 and TRBJ1-5, with TRBD1 matching over 7 bases. V was pared by 3 bases and J by 6 bases, with 5 bases of the junction left unmatched. Germline V lookup: CDR1 MDHEN, CDR2 SYDVKM. The CDR3 length is 14 residues. CDR3 region: CASSFTGDTQPQHF. The CDR3 nucleotides are TGTGCCAGCAGTTTCACAGGGGATACTCAGCCCCAGCATTTT. Complete variable domain (other parts from reference TRBV28 and TRBJ1-5): DVKVTQSSRYLVKRTGEKVFLECVQDMDHENMFWYRQDPGLGLRLIYFSYDVKMKEKGDIPEGYSVSREKKERFSLILESASTNQTSMYLCASSFTGDTQPQHFGDGTRLSIL.

V and J are TRBV9 and TRBJ2-1; a possible D gene is TRBD2 (5 bases). V lost 2 bases and J lost 7, with 16 bases in between. This CDR3 region has 15 residues. Germline CDR1 reads SGDLS; CDR2 reads YYNGEE. CDR3 sequence (DNA): TGTGCCAGCAGCGTCTCGAGCTCCCCGGGGAATGAGCAGTTCTTC. This encodes CASSVSSSPGNEQFF.